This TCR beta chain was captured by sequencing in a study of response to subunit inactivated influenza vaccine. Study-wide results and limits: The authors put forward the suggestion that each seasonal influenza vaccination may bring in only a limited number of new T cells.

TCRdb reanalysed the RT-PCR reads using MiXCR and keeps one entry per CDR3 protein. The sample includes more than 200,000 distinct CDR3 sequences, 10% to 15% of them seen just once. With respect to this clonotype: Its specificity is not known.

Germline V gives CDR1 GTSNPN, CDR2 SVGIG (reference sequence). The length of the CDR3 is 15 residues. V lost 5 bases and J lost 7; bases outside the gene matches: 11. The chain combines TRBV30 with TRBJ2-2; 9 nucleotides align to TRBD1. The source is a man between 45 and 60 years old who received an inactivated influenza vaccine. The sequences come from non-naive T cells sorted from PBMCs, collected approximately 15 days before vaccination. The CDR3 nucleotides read TGTGCCTGGGGGTTTTGGGACAGGGTGCACGGGGAGCTGTTTTTT. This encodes CAWGFWDRVHGELFF.